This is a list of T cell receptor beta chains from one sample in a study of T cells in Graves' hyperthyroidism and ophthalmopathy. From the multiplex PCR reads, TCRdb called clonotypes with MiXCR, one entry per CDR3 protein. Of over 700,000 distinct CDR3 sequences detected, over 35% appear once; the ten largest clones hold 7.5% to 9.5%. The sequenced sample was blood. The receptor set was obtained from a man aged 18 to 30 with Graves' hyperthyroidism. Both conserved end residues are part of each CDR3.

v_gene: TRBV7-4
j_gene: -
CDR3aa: CASSQLGQIYEQYF

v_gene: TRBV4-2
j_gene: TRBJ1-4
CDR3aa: CASQGPNEKLLF

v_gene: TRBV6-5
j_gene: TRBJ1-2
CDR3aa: CASSSGQWNYGYTF

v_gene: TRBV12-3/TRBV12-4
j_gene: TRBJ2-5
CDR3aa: CASSPAEGETQYF

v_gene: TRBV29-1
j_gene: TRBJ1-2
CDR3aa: CSVERGEDYGYTF

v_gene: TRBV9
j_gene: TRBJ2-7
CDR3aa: CASTGDRTYEQYF

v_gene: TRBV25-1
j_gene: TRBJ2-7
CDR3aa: CASSGFNQYEQYF

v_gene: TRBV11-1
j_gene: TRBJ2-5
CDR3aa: CASSPHAGTLQETQYF

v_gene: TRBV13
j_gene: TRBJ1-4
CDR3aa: CASSFDRATNEKLFF

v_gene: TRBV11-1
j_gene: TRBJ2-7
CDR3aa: CASSPLSGARRDYEQYF

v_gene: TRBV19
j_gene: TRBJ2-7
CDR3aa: CASSTTGTVGEQYF

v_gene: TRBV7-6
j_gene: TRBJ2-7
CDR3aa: CASSLAGSAQYF

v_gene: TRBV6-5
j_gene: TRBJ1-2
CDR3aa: CASSLTGTTRGYGYTF

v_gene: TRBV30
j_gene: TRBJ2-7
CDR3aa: CAWDGNYEQYF

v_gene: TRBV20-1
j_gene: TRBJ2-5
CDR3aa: CSPRTGRENQYF

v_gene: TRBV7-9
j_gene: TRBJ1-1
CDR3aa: CASSSGGPGTEAFF

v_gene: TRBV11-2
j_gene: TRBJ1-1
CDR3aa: CASSLVGTGVDGTEAFF

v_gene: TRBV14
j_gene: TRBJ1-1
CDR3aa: CASSQDLNTEAFF

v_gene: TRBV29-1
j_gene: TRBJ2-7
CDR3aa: CSVGDRGLEQYF

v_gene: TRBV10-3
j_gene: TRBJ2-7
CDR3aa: CAISGDRGYEQYF

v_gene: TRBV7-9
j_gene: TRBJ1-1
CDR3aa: CASSQDWLSAFF

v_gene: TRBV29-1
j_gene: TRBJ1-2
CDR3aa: CSVVGDSYGYTF

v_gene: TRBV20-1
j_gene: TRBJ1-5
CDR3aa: CSARAAPNQPQHF

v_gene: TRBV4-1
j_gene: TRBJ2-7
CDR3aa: CASSPRTGDLSGVYEQYF

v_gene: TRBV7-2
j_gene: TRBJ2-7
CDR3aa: CATRGLYEQYF

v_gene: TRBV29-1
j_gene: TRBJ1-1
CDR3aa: CSGRTDEAFF

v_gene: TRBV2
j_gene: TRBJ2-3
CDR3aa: CASSEEATDTQYF

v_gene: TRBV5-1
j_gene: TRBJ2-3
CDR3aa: CASSRSTGHTDTQYF

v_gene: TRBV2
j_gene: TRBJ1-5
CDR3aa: CASSDLTDHQPQHF

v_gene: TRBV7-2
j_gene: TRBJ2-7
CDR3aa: CASSLARVGYEQYF

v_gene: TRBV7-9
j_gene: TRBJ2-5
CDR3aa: CASSPLGLDGGETQYF

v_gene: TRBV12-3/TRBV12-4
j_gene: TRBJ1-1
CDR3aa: CASDPGGQLNTEAFF

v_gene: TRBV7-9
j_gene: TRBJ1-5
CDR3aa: CASSLGRTRQEDQPQHF

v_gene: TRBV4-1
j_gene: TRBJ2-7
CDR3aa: CASSQLTDSYEQYF

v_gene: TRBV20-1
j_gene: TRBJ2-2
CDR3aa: CSAPTSNTGELFF

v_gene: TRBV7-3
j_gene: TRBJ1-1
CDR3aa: CASSQSAGTGEAFF

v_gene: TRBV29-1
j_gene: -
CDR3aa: CSAPGLASHEQFF

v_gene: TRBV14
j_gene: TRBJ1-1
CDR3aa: CASSQDPPVQARNTEAFF

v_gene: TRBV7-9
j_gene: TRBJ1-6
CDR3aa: CASSPGQASPLHF

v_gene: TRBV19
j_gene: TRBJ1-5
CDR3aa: CASRKSGQPQHF

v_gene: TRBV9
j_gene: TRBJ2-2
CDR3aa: CASSVAAGHVNTGELFF

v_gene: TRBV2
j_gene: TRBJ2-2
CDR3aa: CASKQGADIGELFF

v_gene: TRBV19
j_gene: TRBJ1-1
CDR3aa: CASSIGDRGNTEAFF

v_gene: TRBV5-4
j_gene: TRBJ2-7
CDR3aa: CASSGRDTQYF

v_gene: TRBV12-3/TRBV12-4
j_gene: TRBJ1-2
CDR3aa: CASRGAGEGYTF

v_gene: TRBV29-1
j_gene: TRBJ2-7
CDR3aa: CSVEDRTAYEQYF

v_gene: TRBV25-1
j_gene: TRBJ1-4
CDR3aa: CASSPDRTVRREKLFF

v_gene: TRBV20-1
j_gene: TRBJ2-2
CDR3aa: CSARDGASGYTGELFF

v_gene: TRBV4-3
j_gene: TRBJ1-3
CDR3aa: CASSQDGLSGNTIYF

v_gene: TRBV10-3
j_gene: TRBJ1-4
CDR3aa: CASSENRGVIAVKLFF

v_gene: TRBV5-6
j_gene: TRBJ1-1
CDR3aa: CASYRREQTEAFF

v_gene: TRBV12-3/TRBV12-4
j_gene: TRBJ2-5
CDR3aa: CASSPPAGGLRETQYF

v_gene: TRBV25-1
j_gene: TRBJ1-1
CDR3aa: CASSEFGRNTEAFF

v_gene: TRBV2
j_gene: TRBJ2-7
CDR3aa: CASTGVQSYEQYF

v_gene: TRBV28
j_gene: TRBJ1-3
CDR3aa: CASSTGQISGNTIYF